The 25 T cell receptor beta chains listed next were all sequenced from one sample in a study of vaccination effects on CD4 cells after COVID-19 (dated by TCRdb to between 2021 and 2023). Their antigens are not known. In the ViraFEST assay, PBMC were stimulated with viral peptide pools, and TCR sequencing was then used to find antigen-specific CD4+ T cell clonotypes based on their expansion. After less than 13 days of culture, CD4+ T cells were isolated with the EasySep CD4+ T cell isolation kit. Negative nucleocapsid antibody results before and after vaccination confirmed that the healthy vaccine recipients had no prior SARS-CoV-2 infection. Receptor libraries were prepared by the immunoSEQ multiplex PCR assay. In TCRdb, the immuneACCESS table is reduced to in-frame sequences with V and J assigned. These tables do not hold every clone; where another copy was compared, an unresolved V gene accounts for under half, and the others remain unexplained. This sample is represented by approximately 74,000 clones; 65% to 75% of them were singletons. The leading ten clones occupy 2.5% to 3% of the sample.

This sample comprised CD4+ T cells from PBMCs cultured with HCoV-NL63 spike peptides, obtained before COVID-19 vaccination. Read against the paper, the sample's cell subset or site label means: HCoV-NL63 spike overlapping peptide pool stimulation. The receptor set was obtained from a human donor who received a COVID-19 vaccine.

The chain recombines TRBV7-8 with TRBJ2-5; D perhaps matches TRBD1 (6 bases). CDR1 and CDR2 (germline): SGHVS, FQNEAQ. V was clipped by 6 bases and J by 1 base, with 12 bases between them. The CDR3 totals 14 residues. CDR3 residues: CASRPGHFQETQYF. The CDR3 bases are TGTGCCAGCAGGCCGGGACACTTCCAAGAGACCCAGTACTTC.

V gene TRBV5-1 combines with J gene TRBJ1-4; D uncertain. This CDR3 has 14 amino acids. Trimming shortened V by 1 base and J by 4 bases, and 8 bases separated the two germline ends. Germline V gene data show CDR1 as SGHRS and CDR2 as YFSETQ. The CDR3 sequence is CASSLIADNEKLFF. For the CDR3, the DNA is TGCGCCAGCAGCTTGATAGCAGATAATGAAAAACTGTTTTTT.

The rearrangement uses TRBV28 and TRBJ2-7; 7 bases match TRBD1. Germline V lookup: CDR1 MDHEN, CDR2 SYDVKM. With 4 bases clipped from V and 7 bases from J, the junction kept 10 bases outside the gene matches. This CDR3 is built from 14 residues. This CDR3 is CASSSGTALGEQYV. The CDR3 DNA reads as TGTGCCAGCAGTTCCGGGACAGCCCTGGGGGAGCAGTACGTC.

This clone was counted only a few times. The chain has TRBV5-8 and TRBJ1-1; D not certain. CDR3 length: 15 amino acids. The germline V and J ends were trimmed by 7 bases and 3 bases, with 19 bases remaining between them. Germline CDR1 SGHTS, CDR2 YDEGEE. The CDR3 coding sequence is TGTGCCAGCCCGGGGTTAGGGCGAGAAGACACTGAAGCTTTCTTT. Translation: CASPGLGREDTEAFF.

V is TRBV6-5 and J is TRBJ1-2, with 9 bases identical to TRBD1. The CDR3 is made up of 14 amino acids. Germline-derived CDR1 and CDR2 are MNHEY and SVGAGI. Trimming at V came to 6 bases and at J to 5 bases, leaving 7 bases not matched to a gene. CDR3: CASRGTGKTYGYTF. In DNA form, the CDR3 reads TGTGCCAGCAGGGGGACAGGGAAAACTTATGGCTACACCTTC.

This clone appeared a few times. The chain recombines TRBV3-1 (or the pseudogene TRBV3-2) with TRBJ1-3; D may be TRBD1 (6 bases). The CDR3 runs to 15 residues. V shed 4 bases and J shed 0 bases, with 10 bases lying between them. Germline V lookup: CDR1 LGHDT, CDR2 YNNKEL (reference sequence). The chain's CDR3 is CASSRQVLSGNTIYF. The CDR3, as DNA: TGTGCCAGCAGCCGACAGGTCCTCTCTGGAAACACCATATATTTT.

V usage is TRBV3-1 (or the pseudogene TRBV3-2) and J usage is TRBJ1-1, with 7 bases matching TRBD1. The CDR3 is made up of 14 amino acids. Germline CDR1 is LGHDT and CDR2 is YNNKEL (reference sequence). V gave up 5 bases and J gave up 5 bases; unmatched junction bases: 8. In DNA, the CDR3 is TGTGCCAGCAGCAAGTGGACAGGTAATACTGAAGCTTTCTTT. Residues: CASSKWTGNTEAFF.

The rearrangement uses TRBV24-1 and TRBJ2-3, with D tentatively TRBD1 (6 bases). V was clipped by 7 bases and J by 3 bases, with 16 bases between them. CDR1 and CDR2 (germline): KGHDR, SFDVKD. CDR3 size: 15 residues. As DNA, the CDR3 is TGTGCCACCAGGCCACAGGGTCAAACGACAGATACGCAGTATTTT. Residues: CATRPQGQTTDTQYF.

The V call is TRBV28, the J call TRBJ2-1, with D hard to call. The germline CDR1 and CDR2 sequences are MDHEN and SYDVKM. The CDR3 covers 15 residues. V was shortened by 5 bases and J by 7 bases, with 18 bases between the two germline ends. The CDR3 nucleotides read TGTGCCAGCAGTATTCCGACACCTACCACGAATGAGCAGTTCTTC. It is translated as CASSIPTPTTNEQFF.

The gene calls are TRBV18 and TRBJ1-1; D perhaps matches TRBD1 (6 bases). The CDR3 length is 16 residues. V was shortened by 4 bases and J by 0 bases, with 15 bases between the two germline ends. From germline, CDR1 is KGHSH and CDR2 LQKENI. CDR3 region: CASSLRGATMNTEAFF. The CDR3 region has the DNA TGTGCCAGCTCACTGCGGGGGGCGACGATGAACACTGAAGCTTTCTTT.

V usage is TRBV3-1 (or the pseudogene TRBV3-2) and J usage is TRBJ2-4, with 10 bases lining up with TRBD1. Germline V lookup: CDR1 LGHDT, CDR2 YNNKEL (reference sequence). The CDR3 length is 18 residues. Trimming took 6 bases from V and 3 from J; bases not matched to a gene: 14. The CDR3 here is CASSHYGTGARSKNIQYF. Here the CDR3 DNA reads TGTGCCAGCAGTCATTATGGGACAGGGGCGCGGAGCAAAAACATTCAGTACTTC.

This chain's CDR3 is CASSPQGAEYYGYTF. CDR3 in DNA: TGTGCCAGCAGCCCACAGGGGGCTGAATACTATGGCTACACCTTC. The chain couples TRBV2 to TRBJ1-2; 9 bases match TRBD1. The CDR3 sequence is 15 residues long. From germline, CDR1 is SNHLY and CDR2 FYNNEI. V shed 6 bases, J shed 3 bases, and the junction held 8 bases outside the gene matches.

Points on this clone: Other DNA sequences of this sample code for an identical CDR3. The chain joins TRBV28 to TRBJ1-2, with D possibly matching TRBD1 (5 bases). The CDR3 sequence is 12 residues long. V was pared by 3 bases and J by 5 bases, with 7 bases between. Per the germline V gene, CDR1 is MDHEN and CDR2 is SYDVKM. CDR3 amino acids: CASSLRGYGYTF. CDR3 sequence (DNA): TGTGCCAGCAGTTTGAGGGGTTATGGCTACACCTTC.

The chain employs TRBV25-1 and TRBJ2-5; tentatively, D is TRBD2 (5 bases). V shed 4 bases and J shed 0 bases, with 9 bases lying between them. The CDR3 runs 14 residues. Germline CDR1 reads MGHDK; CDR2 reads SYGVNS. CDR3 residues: CASSVPGDQETQYF. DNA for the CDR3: TGTGCCAGCAGTGTACCCGGGGACCAAGAGACCCAGTACTTC.

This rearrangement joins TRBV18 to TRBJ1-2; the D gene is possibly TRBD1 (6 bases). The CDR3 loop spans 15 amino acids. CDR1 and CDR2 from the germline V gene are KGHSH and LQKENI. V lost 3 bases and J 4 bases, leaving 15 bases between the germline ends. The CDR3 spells CASSPTGETGYGYTF. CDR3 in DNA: TGTGCCAGCTCACCGACAGGCGAGACGGGCTATGGCTACACCTTC.

CDR3 residues: CASSPLGRGGGVDTQYF. DNA of the CDR3: TGTGCCAGCAGCCCCCTAGGGCGGGGGGGCGGTGTGGATACGCAGTATTTT. The chain combines TRBV7-2 with TRBJ2-3, with 9 bases identical to TRBD2. CDR1 is SGHTA, CDR2 FQGNSA, per germline. V was pared by 5 bases and J by 6 bases, with 15 bases of the junction left unmatched. The CDR3 length is 17 residues. Drawing the rest from reference TRBV7-2 and TRBJ2-3, the complete variable domain is GAGVSQSPSNKVTEKGKDVELRCDPISGHTALYWYRQSLGQGLEFLIYFQGNSAPDKSGLPSDRFSAERTGGSVSTLTIQRTQQEDSAVYLCASSPLGRGGGVDTQYFGPGTRLTVL.

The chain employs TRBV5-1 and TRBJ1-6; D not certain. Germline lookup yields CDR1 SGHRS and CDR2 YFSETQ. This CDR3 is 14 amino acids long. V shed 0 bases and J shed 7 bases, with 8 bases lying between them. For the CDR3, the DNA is TGCGCCAGCAGCTTGGAAGGGTACAATTCACCCCTCCACTTT. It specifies CASSLEGYNSPLHF. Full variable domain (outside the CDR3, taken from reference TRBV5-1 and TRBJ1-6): KAGVTQTPRYLIKTRGQQVTLSCSPISGHRSVSWYQQTPGQGLQFLFEYFSETQRNKGNFPGRFSGRQFSNSRSEMNVSTLELGDSALYLCASSLEGYNSPLHFGNGTRLTVT.

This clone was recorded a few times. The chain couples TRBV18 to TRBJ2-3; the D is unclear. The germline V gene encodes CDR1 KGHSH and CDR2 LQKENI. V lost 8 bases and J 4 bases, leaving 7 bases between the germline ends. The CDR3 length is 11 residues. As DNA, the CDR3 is TGTGCCAGCGGACGCGCAGATACGCAGTATTTT. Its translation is CASGRADTQYF.

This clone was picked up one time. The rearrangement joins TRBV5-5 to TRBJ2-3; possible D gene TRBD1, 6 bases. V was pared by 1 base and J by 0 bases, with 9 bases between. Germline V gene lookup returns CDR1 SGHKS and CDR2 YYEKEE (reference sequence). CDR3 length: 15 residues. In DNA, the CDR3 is TGTGCCAGCAGCTTGAGGGGGATCAGCACAGATACGCAGTATTTT. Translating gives CASSLRGISTDTQYF.

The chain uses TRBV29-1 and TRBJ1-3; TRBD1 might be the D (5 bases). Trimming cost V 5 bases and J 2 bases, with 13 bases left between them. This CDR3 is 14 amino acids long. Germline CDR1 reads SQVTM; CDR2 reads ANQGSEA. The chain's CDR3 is CSVRNRDPGNTIYF. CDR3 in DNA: TGCAGCGTTCGAAATCGGGACCCTGGAAACACCATATATTTT. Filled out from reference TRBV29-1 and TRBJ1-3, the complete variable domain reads SAVISQKPSRDICQRGTSLTIQCQVDSQVTMMFWYRQQPGQSLTLIATANQGSEATYESGFVIDKFPISRPNLTFSTLTVSNMSPEDSSIYLCSVRNRDPGNTIYFGEGSWLTVV.

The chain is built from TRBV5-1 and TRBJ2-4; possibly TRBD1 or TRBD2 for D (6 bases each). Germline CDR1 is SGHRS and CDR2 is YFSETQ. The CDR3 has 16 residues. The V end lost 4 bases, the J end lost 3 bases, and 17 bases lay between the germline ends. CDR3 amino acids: CASSPSAGDGKNIQYF. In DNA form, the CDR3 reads TGCGCCAGCAGCCCTAGCGCAGGGGATGGCAAAAACATTCAGTACTTC.

The DNA for the CDR3 is TGTGCCAGCAGCTTCGCAGGGAGCACAGATACGCAGTATTTT. Protein: CASSFAGSTDTQYF. The V call is TRBV7-2, the J call TRBJ2-3, with a tentative D call TRBD1 (5 bases). Trimming took 3 bases from V and 0 from J, leaving 7 bases between them. CDR1 is SGHTA and CDR2 is FQGNSA in the germline V gene. The CDR3 consists of 14 residues.

The CDR3 region has the DNA TGCGCCAGCAGCTTGAGCCGGGGTCAGATGAACACTGAAGCTTTCTTT. This sequence encodes CASSLSRGQMNTEAFF. This chain links TRBV5-1 with TRBJ1-1; D not certain. The CDR3 sequence is 16 residues long. The ends were cut back, 1 base at V and 0 bases at J, with 13 bases in the middle. In germline, CDR1 is SGHRS, CDR2 YFSETQ.

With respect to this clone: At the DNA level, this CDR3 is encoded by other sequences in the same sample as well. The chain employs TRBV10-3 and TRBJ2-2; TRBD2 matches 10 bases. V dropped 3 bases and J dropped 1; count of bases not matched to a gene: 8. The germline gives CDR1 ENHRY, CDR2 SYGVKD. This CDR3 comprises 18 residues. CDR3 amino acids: CAISEGRPSGGNTGELFF. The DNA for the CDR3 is TGTGCCATCAGTGAAGGTCGGCCTAGCGGGGGGAACACCGGGGAGCTGTTTTTT.

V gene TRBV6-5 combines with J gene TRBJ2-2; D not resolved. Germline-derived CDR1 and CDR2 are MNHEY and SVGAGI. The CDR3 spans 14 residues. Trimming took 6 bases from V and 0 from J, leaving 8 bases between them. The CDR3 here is CASSADPNTGELFF. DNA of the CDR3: TGTGCCAGCAGCGCAGACCCGAACACCGGGGAGCTGTTTTTT.